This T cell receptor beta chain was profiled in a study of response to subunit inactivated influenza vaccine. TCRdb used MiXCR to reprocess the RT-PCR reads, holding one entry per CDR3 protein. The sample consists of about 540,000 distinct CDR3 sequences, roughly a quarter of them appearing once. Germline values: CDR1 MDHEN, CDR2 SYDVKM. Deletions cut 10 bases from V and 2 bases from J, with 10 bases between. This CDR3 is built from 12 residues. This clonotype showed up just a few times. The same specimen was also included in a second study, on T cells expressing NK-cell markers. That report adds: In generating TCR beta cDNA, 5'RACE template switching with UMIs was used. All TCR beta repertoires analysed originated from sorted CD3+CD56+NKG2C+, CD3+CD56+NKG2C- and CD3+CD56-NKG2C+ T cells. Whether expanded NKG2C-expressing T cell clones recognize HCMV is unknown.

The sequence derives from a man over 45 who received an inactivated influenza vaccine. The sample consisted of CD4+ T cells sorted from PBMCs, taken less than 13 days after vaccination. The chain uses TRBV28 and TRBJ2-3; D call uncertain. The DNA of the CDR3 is TGTGCCATCGGACGGAACACAGATACGCAGTATTTT. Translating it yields CAIGRNTDTQYF.